This T cell receptor beta chain is drawn from a study of graft-versus-host responses after intestinal transplantation. Study conclusions and caveats: GvH clones occurred in recipient marrow; some first appeared in ileum or blood. Early post-transplant HvG declines showed an association with peak circulating GvH clone levels.

Clones were sequenced by immunoSEQ multiplex PCR, and TCRdb holds only the in-frame ones, with some missing. Of approximately 18,000 clones in the sample, 79% were seen once. This CDR3 contains 13 residues. The V end was cut by 7 bases, the J end by 14 bases, with 18 bases between. CDR1 is MNHNS, CDR2 SASEGT, per germline. Turning to this clone: Its specificity is unknown.

To release intraepithelial and lamina propria lymphocytes, the graft tissue was processed. The sequence was obtained from a human patient who received an intestinal transplant, so some T cells may come from the graft donor. The chain uses TRBV6-1 and TRBJ1-6, with TRBD1 as a possible D gene (6 bases). The source was ileum tissue, collected 450 to 490 days after intestinal transplant. The CDR3 DNA is TGTGCCAGCACACAGGGCCCCATCTTCACCCTCCACTTT. Encoded protein: CASTQGPIFTLHF.